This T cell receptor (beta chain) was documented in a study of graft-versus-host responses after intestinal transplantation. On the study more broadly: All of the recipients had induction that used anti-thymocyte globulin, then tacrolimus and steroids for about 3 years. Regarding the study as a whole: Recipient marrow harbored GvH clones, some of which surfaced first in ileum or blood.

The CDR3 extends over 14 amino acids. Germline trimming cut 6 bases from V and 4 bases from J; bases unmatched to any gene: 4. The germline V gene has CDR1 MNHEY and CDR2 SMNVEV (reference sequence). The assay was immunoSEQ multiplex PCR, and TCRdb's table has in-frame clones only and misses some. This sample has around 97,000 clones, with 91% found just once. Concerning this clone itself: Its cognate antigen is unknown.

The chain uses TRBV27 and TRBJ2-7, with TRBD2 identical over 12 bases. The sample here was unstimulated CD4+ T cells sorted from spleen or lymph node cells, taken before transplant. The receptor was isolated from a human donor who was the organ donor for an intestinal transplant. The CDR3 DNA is TGTGCCAGCAGCGGACTAGCGGGACCGTACGAGCAGTACTTC. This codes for CASSGLAGPYEQYF.